A single T cell receptor beta chain is shown here with its context. The data belong to a study of blood T cell repertoires in COVID-19. The overall study: Sites across the United States, Italy and Spain contributed samples from acute and convalescent COVID-19. The analysed material was cDNA or gDNA that came from T cells, B-cell-depleted T cells, or PBMCs.

J was trimmed by 3 bases and V by 2 bases; bases with no gene match: 3. Germline-derived CDR1 and CDR2 are LGHDT and YNNKEL (reference sequence). The CDR3 runs to 15 residues. In the source study's methods: Cell counts per sample came from amplifying reference gene primers. Profiled with immunoSEQ multiplex PCR; TCRdb holds only in-frame clones, not every one. That table gives V, J and clone size, and the DNA gave D and trimming. Of over 200,000 clones in the sample, roughly 89% were seen once. This TCR derives from a young man who had recovered from COVID-19. The sample was peripheral blood. This rearrangement joins TRBV3-1 (or the pseudogene TRBV3-2) to TRBJ1-4; 7 nucleotides align to TRBD1. Here the CDR3 DNA reads TGTGCCAGCAGCCAACTAGGGGGCTCTAATGAAAAACTGTTTTTT. It is translated as CASSQLGGSNEKLFF.